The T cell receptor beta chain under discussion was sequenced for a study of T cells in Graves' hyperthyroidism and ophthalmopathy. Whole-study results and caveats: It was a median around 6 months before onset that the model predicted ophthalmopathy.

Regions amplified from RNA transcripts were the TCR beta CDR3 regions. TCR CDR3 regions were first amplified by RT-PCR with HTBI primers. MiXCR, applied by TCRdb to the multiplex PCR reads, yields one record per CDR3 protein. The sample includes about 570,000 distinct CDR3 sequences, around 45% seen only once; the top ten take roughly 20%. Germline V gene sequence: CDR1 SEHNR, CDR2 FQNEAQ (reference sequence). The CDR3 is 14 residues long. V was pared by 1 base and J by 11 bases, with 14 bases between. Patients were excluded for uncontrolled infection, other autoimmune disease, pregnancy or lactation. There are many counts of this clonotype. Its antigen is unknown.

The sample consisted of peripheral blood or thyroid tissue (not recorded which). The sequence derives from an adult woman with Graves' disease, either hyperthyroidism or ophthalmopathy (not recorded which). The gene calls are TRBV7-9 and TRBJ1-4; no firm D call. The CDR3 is CASSLDIPAGKLFF. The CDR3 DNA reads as TGTGCCAGCAGCTTAGATATCCCTGCGGGGAAACTGTTTTTT.